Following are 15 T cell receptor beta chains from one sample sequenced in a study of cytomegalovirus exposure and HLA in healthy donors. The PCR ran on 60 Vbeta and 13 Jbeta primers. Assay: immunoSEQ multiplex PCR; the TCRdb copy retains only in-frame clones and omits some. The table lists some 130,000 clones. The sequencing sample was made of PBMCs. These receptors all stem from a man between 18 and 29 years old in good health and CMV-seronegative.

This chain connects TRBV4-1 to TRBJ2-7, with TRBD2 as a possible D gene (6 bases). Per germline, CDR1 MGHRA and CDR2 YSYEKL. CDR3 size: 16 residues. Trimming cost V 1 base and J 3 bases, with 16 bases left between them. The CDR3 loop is CASSQGNGGGNYEQYF. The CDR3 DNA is TGCGCCAGCAGCCAAGGTAATGGTGGCGGGAACTACGAGCAGTACTTC.

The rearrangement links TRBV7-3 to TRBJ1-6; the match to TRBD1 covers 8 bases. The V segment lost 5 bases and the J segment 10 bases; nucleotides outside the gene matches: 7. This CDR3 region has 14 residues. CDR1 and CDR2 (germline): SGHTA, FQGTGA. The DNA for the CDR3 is TGTGCCAGCAGCCATGGACAGGGAGGGTCACCCCTCCACTTT. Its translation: CASSHGQGGSPLHF.

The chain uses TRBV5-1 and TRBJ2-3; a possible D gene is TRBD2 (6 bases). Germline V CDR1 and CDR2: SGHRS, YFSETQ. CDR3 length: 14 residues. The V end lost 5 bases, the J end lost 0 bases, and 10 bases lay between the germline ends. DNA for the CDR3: TGCGCCAGCAGTAAAGGGACTAGCACAGATACGCAGTATTTT. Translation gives CASSKGTSTDTQYF.

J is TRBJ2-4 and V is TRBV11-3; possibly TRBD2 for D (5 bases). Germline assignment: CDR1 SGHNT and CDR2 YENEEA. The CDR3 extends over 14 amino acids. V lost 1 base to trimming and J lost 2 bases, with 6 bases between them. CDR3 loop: CASSLAGSKNIQYF. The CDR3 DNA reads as TGTGCCAGCAGCTTAGCGGGATCCAAAAACATTCAGTACTTC.

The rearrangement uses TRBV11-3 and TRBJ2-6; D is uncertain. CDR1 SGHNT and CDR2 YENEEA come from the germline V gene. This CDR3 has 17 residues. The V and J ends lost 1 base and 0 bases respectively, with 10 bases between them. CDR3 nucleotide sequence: TGTGCCAGCAGCTTAGGGGCGCAGAGCTCTGGGGCCAACGTCCTGACTTTC. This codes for CASSLGAQSSGANVLTF.

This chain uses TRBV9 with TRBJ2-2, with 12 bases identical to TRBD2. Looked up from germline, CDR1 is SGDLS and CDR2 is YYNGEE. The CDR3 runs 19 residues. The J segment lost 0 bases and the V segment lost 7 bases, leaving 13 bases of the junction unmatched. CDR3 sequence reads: CASGRDLAGGPANTGELFF. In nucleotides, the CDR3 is TGTGCCAGCGGGAGGGATCTAGCGGGAGGGCCCGCGAACACCGGGGAGCTGTTTTTT.

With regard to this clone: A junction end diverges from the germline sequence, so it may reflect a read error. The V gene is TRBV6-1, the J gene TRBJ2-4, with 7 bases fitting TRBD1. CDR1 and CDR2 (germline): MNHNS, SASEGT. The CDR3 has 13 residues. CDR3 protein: CASSEALDRLTYF. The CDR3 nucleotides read TGTGCCAGCAGTGAAGCCTTGGACAGGCTTACCTATTTC.

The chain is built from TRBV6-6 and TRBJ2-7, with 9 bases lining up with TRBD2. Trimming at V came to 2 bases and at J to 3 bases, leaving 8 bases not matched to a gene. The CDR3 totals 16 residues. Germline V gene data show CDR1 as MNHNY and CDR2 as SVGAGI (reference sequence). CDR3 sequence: CASSYRREGLRYEQYF. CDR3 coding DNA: TGTGCCAGCAGTTACCGGCGGGAGGGATTACGCTACGAGCAGTACTTC.

For the CDR3, the DNA is TGTGCCAGCAGTGAAGTCGGTTACGAGCAGTACTTC. Its translation is CASSEVGYEQYF. The chain links TRBV6-1 to TRBJ2-7; the D is unclear. The CDR3 is 12 amino acids. Germline V gene data show CDR1 as MNHNS and CDR2 as SASEGT. V was clipped by 1 base and J by 4 bases, with 5 bases between them.

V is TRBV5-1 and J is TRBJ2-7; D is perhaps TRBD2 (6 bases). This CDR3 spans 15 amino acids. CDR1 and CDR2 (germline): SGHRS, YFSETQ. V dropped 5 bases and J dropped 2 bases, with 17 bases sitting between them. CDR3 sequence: CASRAPSGVAYEQYF. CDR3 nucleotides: TGCGCCAGCAGGGCCCCCTCGGGAGTCGCCTACGAGCAGTACTTC.

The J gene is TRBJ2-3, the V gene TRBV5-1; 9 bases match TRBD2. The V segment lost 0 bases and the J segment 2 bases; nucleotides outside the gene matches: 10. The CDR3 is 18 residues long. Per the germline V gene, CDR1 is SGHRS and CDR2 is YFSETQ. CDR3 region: CASSLEPSGMLATDTQYF. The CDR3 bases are TGCGCCAGCAGCTTGGAGCCTAGCGGGATGCTTGCCACAGATACGCAGTATTTT.

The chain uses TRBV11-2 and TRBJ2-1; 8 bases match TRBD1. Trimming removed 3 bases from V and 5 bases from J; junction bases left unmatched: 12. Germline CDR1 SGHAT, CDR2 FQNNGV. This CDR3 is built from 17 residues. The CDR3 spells CASSFPNTGGPHNEQFF. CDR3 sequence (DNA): TGTGCCAGCAGCTTCCCCAATACAGGGGGACCGCACAATGAGCAGTTCTTC.

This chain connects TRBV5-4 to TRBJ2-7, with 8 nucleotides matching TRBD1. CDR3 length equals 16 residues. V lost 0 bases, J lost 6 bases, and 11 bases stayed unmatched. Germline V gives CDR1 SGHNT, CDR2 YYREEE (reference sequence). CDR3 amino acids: CASSLGIQGAGGEQYF. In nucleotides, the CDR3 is TGTGCCAGCAGCTTGGGGATCCAGGGGGCTGGAGGCGAGCAGTACTTC.

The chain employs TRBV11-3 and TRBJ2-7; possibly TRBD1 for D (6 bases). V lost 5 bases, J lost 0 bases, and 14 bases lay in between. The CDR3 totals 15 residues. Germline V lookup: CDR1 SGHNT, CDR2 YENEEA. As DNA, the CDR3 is TGTGCCAGCAGCCCCGGACAGCGCAGCTCCTACGAGCAGTACTTC. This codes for CASSPGQRSSYEQYF.

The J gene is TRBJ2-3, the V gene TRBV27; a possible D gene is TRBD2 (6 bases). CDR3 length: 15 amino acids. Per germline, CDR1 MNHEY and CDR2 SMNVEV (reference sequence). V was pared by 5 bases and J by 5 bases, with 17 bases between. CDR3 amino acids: CASSLRLVRLDTQYF. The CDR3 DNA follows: TGTGCCAGCAGTCTTCGACTAGTAAGATTAGATACGCAGTATTTT.